A single sample is the source of the 7 T cell receptor beta chains below, sequenced in a study of blood T cells in healthy people across ages. Sample-barcoded 5' priming and a J-beta primer mix drove a second PCR of about 6 to 12 cycles. TCRdb fed the 5' RACE reads into MiXCR, producing one record per CDR3 protein. Among about 1.8 million distinct CDR3 sequences, around half were seen once, and the ten largest hold 2.1%. The sample consisted of blood. All receptors come from a woman aged 40 to 55 in good health.

This clonotype occurred a few times. The chain employs TRBV4-2 and TRBJ2-5; a possible D gene is TRBD1 (6 bases). Trimming took off 6 bases at V and 3 bases at J, with 14 bases between the two ends. CDR1 LGHNA and CDR2 YNFKEQ come from the germline V gene. The CDR3 length is 14 residues. CDR3 amino acids: CASRHRVGEETQYF. The CDR3 DNA reads TGTGCCAGCAGGCACAGGGTTGGGGAAGAGACCCAGTACTTC.

The chain couples TRBV18 to TRBJ2-1; no clear D. V lost 3 bases and J 2 bases, leaving 11 bases between the germline ends. CDR1 is KGHSH, CDR2 LQKENI, per germline. The CDR3 covers 15 residues. The CDR3 loop is CASSPPIGTYNEQFF. The DNA of the CDR3 is TGTGCCAGCTCACCCCCAATAGGGACCTACAATGAGCAGTTCTTC.

In this sample, this clonotype turned up a few times. V usage is TRBV20-1 and J usage is TRBJ2-1, with TRBD2 identical over 13 bases. Germline CDR1 DFQATT, CDR2 SNEGSKA (reference sequence). The CDR3 contains 18 residues. V lost 5 bases, J lost 2 bases, and 12 bases stayed unmatched. The chain's CDR3 is CSASGLAGLTGTYNEQFF. The CDR3 region has the DNA TGCAGTGCTTCGGGACTAGCGGGGCTTACCGGGACCTACAATGAGCAGTTCTTC.

The chain has TRBV6-2 or TRBV6-3 and TRBJ2-3, with D tentatively TRBD2 (6 bases). The germline V gene encodes CDR1 MNHEY and CDR2 SVGEGT. V lost 5 bases and J 0 bases, leaving 12 bases between the germline ends. The CDR3 contains 15 residues. DNA of the CDR3: TGTGCCAGCAGTGTTTCTAGCGTGAGCACAGATACGCAGTATTTT. This sequence encodes CASSVSSVSTDTQYF.

This clonotype was found a few times. The gene calls are TRBV7-3 and TRBJ2-7; 9 nucleotides line up with TRBD1. The J call is uncertain, as TRBJ2-5 better fits the DNA end. The germline CDR1 and CDR2 sequences are SGHTA and FQGTGA. The CDR3 spans 16 residues. The CDR3 DNA reads as TGTGCCAGCAGCAACACCGGGACAGGGACGTCGGAGACCCAGTACTTC. Its translation: CASSNTGTGTSETQYF.

This clonotype showed up just a few times. CDR3 sequence: CASSLGFAQGAHGYTF. CDR3 sequence (DNA): TGTGCCAGCAGCTTAGGGTTTGCACAGGGGGCGCATGGCTACACCTTC. The rearrangement uses TRBV7-2 and TRBJ1-2, with 9 bases aligning to TRBD1. V dropped 1 base and J dropped 6; count of bases not matched to a gene: 9. Germline V gene data show CDR1 as SGHTA and CDR2 as FQGNSA. The CDR3 runs to 16 residues.

In this sample, this clonotype turned up many times. One end of the junction fails to match germline, which may point to a read error. The chain links TRBV5-1 to TRBJ2-5, with 9 positions matching TRBD2. CDR1 and CDR2 (germline): SGHRS, YFSETQ. CDR3 length: 14 amino acids. The CDR3 here is CASSPTSGQETQYF. CDR3 sequence (DNA): TGTGCCAGCAGCCCGACTAGCGGCCAAGAGACCCAGTACTTC.